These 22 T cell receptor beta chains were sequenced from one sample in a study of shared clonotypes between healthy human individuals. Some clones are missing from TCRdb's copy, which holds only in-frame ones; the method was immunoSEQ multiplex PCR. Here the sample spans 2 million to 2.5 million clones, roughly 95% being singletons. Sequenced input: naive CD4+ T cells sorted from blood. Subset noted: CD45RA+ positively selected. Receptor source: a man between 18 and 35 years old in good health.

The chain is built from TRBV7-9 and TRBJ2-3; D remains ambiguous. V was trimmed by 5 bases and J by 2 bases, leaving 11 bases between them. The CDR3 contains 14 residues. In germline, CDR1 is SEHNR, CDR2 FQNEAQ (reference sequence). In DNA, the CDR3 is TGTGCCAGCAGCCCTACAACGCCCACAGATACGCAGTATTTT. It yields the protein CASSPTTPTDTQYF.

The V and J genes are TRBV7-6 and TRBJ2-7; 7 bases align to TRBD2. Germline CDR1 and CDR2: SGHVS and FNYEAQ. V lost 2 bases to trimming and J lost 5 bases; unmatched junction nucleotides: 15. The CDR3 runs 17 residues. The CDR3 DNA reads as TGTGCCAGCAGCTTAAGTTTTGGAGGGAGGGCCAACGACGAGCAGTACTTC. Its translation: CASSLSFGGRANDEQYF.

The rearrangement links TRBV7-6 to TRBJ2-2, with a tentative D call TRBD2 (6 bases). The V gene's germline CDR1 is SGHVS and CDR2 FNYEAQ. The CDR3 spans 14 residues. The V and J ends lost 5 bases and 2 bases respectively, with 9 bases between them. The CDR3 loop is CASSRDSNTGELFF. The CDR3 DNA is TGTGCCAGCAGCAGGGACTCAAACACCGGGGAGCTGTTTTTT.

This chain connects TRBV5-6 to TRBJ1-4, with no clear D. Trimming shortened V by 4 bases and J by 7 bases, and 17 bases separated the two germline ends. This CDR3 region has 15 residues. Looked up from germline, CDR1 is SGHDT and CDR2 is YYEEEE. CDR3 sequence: CASSKFIWGSEKLFF. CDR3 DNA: TGTGCCAGCAGCAAATTTATTTGGGGAAGTGAAAAACTGTTTTTT.

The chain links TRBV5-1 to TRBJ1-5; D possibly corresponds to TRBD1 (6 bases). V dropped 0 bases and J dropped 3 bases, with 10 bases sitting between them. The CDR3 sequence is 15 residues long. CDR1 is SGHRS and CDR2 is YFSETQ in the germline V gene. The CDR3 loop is CASSLVGGDNQPQHF. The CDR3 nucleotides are TGCGCCAGCAGCTTGGTAGGGGGGGACAATCAGCCCCAGCATTTT.

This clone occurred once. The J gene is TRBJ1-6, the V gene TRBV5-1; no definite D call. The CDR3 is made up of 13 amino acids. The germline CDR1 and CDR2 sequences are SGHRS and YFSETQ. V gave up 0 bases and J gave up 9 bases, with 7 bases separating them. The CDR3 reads CASSLAFSSPLHF. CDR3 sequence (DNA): TGCGCCAGCAGCTTGGCCTTTAGTTCACCCCTCCACTTT. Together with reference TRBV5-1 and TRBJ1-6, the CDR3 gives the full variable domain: KAGVTQTPRYLIKTRGQQVTLSCSPISGHRSVSWYQQTPGQGLQFLFEYFSETQRNKGNFPGRFSGRQFSNSRSEMNVSTLELGDSALYLCASSLAFSSPLHFGNGTRLTVT.

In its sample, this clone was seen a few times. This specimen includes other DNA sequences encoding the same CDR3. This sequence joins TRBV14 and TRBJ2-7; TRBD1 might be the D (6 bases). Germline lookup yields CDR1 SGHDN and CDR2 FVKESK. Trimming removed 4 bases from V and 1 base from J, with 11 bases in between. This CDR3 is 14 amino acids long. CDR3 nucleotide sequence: TGTGCCAGCAGCCTATACAGGGATTCCTACGAGCAGTACTTC. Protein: CASSLYRDSYEQYF.

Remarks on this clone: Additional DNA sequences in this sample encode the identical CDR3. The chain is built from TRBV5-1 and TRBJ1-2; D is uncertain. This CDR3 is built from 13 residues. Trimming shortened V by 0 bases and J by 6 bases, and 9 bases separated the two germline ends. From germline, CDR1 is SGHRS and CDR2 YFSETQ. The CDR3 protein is CASSLEGYDGYTF. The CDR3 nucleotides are TGCGCCAGCAGCTTGGAAGGGTACGATGGCTACACCTTC.

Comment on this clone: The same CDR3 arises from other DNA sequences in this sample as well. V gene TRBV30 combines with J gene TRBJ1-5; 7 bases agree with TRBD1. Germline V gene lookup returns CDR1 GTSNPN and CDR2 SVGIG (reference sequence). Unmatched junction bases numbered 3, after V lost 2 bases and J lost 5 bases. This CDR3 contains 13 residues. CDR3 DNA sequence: TGTGCCTGGAGTCCAGGGGGAGATCAGCCCCAGCATTTT. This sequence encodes CAWSPGGDQPQHF. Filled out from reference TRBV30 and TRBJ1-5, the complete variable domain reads SQTIHQWPATLVQPVGSPLSLECTVEGTSNPNLYWYRQAAGRGLQLLFYSVGIGQISSEVPQNLSASRPQDRQFILSSKKLLLSDSGFYLCAWSPGGDQPQHFGDGTRLSIL.

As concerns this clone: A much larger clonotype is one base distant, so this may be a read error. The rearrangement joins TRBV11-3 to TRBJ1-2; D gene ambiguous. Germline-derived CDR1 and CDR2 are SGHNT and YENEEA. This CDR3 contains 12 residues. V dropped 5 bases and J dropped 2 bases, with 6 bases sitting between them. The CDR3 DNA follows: TGTGCCAGCAGCGCGGGGAACTATGGCTACACCTTC. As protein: CASSAGNYGYTF.

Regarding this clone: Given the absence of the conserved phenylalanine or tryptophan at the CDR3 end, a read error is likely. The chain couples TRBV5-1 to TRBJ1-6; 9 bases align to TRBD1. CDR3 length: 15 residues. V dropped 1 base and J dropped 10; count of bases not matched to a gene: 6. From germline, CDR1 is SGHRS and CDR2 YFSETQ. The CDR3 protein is CASSLSGQGESPLHL. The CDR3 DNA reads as TGCGCCAGCAGCTTGTCGGGACAGGGAGAGTCACCCCTCCACCTT.

DNA of the CDR3: TGTGCCAGCAGCGATATGATAAAACTGTTTTTT. This encodes CASSDMIKLFF. The chain employs TRBV2 and TRBJ1-4; D unresolved. The CDR3 length is 11 residues. Trimming took 6 bases from V and 10 from J, leaving 9 bases between them. CDR1 and CDR2 (germline): SNHLY, FYNNEI.

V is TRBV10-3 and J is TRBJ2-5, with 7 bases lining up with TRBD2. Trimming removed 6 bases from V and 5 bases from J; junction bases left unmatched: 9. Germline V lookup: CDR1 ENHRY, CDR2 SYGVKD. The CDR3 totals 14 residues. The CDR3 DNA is TGTGCCATCAGGGTGGGAGGGCCGGTGGAGACCCAGTACTTC. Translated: CAIRVGGPVETQYF.

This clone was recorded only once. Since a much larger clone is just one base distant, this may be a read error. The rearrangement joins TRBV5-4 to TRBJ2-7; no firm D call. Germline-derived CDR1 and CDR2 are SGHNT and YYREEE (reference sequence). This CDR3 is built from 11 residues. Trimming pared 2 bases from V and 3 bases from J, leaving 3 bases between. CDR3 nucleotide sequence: TGTGCCAGCAGCTTATTCTACGAGCAGTACTTC. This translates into CASSLFYEQYF. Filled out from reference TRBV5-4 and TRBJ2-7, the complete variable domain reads ETGVTQSPTHLIKTRGQQVTLRCSSQSGHNTVSWYQQALGQGPQFIFQYYREEENGRGNFPPRFSGLQFPNYSSELNVNALELDDSALYLCASSLFYEQYFGPGTRLTVT.

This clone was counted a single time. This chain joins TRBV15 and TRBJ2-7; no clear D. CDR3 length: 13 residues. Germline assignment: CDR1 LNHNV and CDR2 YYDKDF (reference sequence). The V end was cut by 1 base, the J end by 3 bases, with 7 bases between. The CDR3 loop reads CATSRAVYYEQYF. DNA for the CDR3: TGTGCCACCAGCAGAGCTGTGTACTACGAGCAGTACTTC. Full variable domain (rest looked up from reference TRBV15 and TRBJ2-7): DAMVIQNPRYQVTQFGKPVTLSCSQTLNHNVMYWYQQKSSQAPKLLFHYYDKDFNNEADTPDNFQSRRPNTSFCFLDIRSPGLGDTAMYLCATSRAVYYEQYFGPGTRLTVT.

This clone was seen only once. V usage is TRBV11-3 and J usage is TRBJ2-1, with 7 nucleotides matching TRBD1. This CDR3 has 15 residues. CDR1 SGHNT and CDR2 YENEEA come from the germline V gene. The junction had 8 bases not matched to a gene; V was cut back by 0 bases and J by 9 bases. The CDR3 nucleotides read TGTGCCAGCAGCTTAGATGGGACAGTGTCTGGTGAGCAGTTCTTC. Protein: CASSLDGTVSGEQFF.

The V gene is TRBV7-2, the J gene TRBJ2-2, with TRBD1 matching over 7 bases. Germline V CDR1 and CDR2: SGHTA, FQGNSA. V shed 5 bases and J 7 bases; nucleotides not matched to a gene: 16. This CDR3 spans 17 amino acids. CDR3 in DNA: TGTGCCAGCAGCCTGTCCCAGACAGGGCTTCGCGACGGGGAGCTGTTTTTT. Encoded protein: CASSLSQTGLRDGELFF.

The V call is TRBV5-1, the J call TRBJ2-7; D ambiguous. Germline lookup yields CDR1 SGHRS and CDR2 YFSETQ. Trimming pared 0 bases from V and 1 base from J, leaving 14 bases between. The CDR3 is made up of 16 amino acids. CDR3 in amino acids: CASSLVAGARSYEQYF. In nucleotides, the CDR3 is TGCGCCAGCAGCTTGGTGGCAGGAGCTCGGTCCTACGAGCAGTACTTC. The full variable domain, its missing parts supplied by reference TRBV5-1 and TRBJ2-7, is KAGVTQTPRYLIKTRGQQVTLSCSPISGHRSVSWYQQTPGQGLQFLFEYFSETQRNKGNFPGRFSGRQFSNSRSEMNVSTLELGDSALYLCASSLVAGARSYEQYFGPGTRLTVT.

CDR3 coding DNA: TGTGCCAGCAGCCGATCAGGGACCGAAGGCCCCCTACGAAGGTACTTC. Amino acids: CASSRSGTEGPLRRYF. This chain uses TRBV27 with TRBJ2-7; either TRBD1 or TRBD2 may fit D (5 bases each). V was clipped by 6 bases and J by 12 bases, with 30 bases between them. CDR1 and CDR2 (germline): MNHEY, SMNVEV (reference sequence). The CDR3 covers 16 residues.

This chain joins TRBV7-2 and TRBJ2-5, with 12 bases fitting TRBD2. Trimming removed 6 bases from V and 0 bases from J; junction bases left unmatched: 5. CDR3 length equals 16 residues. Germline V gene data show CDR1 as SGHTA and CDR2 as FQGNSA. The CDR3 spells CASSWTSGTYQETQYF. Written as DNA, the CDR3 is TGTGCCAGCAGTTGGACTAGCGGGACGTACCAAGAGACCCAGTACTTC.

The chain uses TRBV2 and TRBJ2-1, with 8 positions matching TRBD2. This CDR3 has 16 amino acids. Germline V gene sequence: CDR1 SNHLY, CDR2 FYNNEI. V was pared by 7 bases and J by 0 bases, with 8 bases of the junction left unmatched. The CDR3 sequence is CASKETSASSYNEQFF. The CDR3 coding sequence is TGTGCCAGCAAAGAGACTAGCGCGAGCTCCTACAATGAGCAGTTCTTC. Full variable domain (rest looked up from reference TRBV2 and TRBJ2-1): EPEVTQTPSHQVTQMGQEVILRCVPISNHLYFYWYRQILGQKVEFLVSFYNNEISEKSEIFDDQFSVERPDGSNFTLKIRSTKLEDSAMYFCASKETSASSYNEQFFGPGTRLTVL.

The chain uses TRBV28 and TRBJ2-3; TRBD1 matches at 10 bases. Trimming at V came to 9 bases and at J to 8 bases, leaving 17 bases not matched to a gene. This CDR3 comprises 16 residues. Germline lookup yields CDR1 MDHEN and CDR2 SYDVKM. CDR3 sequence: CASTGTGATQGGTQYF. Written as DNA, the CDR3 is TGTGCCAGTACCGGGACAGGGGCAACTCAAGGGGGTACGCAGTATTTT. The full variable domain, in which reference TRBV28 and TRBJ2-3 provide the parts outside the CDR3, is DVKVTQSSRYLVKRTGEKVFLECVQDMDHENMFWYRQDPGLGLRLIYFSYDVKMKEKGDIPEGYSVSREKKERFSLILESASTNQTSMYLCASTGTGATQGGTQYFGPGTRLTVL.